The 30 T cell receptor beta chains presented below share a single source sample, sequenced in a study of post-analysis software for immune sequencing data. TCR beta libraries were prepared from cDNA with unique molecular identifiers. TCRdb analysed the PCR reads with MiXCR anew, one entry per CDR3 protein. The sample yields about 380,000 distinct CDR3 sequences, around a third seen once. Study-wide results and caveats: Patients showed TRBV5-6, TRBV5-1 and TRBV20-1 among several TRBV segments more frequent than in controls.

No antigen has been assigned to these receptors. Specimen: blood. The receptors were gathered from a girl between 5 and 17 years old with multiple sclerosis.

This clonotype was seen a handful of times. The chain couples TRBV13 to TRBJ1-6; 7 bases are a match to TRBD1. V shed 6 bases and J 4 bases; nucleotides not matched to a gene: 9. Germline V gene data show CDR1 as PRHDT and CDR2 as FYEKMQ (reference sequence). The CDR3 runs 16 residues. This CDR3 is CASSFSGTAYNSPLHF. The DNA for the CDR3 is TGTGCCAGCAGTTTCTCCGGGACAGCATATAATTCACCCCTCCACTTT.

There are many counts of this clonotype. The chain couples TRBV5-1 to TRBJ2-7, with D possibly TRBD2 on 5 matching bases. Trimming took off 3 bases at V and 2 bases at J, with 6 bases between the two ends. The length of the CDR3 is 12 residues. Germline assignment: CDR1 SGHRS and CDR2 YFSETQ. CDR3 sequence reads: CASSSGTYEQYF. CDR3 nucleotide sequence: TGCGCCAGCAGCTCCGGGACCTACGAGCAGTACTTC. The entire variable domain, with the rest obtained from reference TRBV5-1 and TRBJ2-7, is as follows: KAGVTQTPRYLIKTRGQQVTLSCSPISGHRSVSWYQQTPGQGLQFLFEYFSETQRNKGNFPGRFSGRQFSNSRSEMNVSTLELGDSALYLCASSSGTYEQYFGPGTRLTVT.

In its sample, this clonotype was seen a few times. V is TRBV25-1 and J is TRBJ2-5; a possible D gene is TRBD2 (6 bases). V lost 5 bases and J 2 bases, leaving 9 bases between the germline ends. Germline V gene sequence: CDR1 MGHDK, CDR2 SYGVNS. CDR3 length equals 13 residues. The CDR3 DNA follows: TGTGCCAGCAGTAGGAGCGGGCAAGAGACCCAGTACTTC. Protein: CASSRSGQETQYF. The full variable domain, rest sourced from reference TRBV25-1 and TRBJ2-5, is EADIYQTPRYLVIGTGKKITLECSQTMGHDKMYWYQQDPGMELHLIHYSYGVNSTEKGDLSSESTVSRIRTEHFPLTLESARPSHTSQYLCASSRSGQETQYFGPGTRLLVL.

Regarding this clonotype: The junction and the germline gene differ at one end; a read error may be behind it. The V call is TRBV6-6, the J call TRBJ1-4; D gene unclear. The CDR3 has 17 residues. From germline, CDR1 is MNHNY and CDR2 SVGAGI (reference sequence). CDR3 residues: CASSYPIEATRFEKRFF. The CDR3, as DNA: TGTGCCAGCAGTTACCCAATCGAAGCTACTAGATTTGAAAAACGGTTTTTT.

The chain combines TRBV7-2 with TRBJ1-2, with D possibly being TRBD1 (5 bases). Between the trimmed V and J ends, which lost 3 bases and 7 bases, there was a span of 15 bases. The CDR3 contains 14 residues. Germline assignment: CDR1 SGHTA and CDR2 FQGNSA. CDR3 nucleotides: TGTGCCAGCAGCTTTGGTGGGACGGCGAGTGGCTACACCTTC. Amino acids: CASSFGGTASGYTF.

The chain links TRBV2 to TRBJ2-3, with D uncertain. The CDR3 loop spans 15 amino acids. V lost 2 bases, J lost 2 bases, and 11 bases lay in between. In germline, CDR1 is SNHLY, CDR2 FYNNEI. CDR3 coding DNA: TGTGCCAGCAGTGAAATGGCAGGCTACACAGATACGCAGTATTTT. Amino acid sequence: CASSEMAGYTDTQYF. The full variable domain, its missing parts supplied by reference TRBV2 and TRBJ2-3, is EPEVTQTPSHQVTQMGQEVILRCVPISNHLYFYWYRQILGQKVEFLVSFYNNEISEKSEIFDDQFSVERPDGSNFTLKIRSTKLEDSAMYFCASSEMAGYTDTQYFGPGTRLTVL.

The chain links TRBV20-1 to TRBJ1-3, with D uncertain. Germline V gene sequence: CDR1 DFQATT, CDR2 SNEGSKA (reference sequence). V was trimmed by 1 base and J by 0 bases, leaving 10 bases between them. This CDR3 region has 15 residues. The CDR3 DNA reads TGCAGTGCTAGAGCTCCGCCGAGCTCTGGAAACACCATATATTTT. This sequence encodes CSARAPPSSGNTIYF.

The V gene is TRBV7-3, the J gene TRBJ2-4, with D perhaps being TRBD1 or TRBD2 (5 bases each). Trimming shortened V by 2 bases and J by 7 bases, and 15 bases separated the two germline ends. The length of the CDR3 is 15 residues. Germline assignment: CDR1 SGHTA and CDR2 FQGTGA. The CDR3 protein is CASSLYLIEGNIQYF. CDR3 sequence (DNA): TGTGCCAGCAGCTTATATCTTATTGAGGGGAACATTCAGTACTTC. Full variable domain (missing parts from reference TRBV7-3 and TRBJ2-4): GAGVSQTPSNKVTEKGKYVELRCDPISGHTALYWYRQSLGQGPEFLIYFQGTGAADDSGLPNDRFFAVRPEGSVSTLKIQRTERGDSAVYLCASSLYLIEGNIQYFGAGTRLSVL.

The CDR3: CASRQNYGYTF. CDR3 nucleotide sequence: TGTGCCAGCAGACAGAACTATGGCTACACCTTC. This chain joins TRBV6-5 and TRBJ1-2; D is undetermined. The CDR3 runs 11 residues. The germline V gene has CDR1 MNHEY and CDR2 SVGAGI. Deletions cut 6 bases from V and 2 bases from J, with 4 bases between.

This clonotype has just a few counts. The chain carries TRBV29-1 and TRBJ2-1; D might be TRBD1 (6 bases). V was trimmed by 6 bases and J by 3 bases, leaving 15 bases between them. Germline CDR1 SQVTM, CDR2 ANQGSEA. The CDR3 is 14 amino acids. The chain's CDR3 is CSVARTEHYNEQFF. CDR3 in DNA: TGCAGCGTCGCAAGGACAGAACACTACAATGAGCAGTTCTTC.

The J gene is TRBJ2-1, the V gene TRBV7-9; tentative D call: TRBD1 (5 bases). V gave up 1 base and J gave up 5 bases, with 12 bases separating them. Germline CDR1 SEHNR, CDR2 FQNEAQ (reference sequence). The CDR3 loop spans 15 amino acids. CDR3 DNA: TGTGCCAGCAGCTTAGAGGCAGGGTATAACAATGAGCAGTTCTTC. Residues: CASSLEAGYNNEQFF.

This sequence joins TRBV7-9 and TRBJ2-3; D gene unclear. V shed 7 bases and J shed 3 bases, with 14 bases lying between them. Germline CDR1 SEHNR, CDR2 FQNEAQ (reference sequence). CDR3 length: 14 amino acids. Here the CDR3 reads CASIPPGSTDTQYF. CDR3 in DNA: TGTGCCAGCATCCCGCCTGGTTCGACAGATACGCAGTATTTT.

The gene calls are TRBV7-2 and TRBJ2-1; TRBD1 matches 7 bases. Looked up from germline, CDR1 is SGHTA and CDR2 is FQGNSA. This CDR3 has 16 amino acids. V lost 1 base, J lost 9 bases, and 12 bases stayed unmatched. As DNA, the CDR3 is TGTGCCAGCAGCTTAGAACCCGGGACAGTTTTTAGTGAGCAGTTCTTC. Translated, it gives CASSLEPGTVFSEQFF.

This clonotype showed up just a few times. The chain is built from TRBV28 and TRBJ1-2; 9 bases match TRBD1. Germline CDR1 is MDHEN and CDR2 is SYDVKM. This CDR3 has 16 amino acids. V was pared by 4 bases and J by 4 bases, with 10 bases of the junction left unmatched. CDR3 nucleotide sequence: TGTGCCAGCAGTTCCCCGGACGGACAGGGGCTCTATGGCTACACCTTC. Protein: CASSSPDGQGLYGYTF.

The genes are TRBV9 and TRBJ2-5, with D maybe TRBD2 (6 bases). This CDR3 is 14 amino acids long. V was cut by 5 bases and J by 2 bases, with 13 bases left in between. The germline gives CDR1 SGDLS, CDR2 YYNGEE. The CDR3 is CASRGDFPQETQYF. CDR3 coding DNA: TGTGCCAGCAGAGGGGACTTCCCACAAGAGACCCAGTACTTC. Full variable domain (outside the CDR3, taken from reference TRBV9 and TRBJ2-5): DSGVTQTPKHLITATGQRVTLRCSPRSGDLSVYWYQQSLDQGLQFLIQYYNGEERAKGNILERFSAQQFPDLHSELNLSSLELGDSALYFCASRGDFPQETQYFGPGTRLLVL.

The CDR3 spells CASSRHRDGENSPLHF. CDR3 sequence (DNA): TGTGCCAGCAGTAGACACCGGGACGGTGAAAATTCACCCCTCCACTTT. This chain links TRBV6-5 with TRBJ1-6, with TRBD1 as a possible D gene (5 bases). The germline gives CDR1 MNHEY, CDR2 SVGAGI. Trimming removed 5 bases from V and 7 bases from J, with 18 bases in between. CDR3 length: 16 amino acids.

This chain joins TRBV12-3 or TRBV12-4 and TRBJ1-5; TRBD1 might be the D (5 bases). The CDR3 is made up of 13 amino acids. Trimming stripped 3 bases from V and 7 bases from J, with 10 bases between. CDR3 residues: CASSFGAWQPQHF. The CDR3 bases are TGTGCCAGCAGTTTTGGGGCCTGGCAGCCCCAGCATTTT.

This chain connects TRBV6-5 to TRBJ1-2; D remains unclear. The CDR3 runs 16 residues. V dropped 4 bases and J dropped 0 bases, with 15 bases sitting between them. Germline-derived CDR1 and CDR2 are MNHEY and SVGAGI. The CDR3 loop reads CASSFRAGSSNYGYTF. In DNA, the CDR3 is TGTGCCAGCAGTTTCCGGGCGGGATCCTCTAACTATGGCTACACCTTC.

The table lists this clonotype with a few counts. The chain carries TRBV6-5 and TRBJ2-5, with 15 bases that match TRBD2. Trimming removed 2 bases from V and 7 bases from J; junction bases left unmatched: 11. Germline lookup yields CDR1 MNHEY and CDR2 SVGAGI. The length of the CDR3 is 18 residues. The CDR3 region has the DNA TGTGCCAGCAGTTACGGTGGTCGGACTAGCGGGGGGGCAGGGACCCAGTACTTC. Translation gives CASSYGGRTSGGAGTQYF.

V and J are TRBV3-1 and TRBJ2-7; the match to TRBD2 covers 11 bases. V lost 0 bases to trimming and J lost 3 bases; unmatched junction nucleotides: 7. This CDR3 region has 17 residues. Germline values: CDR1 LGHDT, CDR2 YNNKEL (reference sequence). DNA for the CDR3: TGTGCCAGCAGCCAAGATCCCCTAGCGGGGGGCAACTACGAGCAGTACTTC. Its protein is CASSQDPLAGGNYEQYF.

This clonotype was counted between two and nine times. Written as DNA, the CDR3 is TGTGCCAGCAGTCCCTCCTCCCGGGAGCAGTACTTC. Residues: CASSPSSREQYF. The V gene is TRBV12-3 or TRBV12-4, the J gene TRBJ2-5; TRBD2 is a possible D gene (6 bases). Trimming removed 5 bases at V and 11 bases at J, with 15 bases between. The CDR3 runs 12 residues.

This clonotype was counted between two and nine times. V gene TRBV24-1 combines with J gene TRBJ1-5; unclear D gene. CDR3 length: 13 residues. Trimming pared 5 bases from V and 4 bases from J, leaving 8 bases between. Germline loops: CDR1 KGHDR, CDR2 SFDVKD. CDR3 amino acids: CATSASSNQPQHF. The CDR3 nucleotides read TGTGCCACCAGTGCGAGCAGTAATCAGCCCCAGCATTTT.

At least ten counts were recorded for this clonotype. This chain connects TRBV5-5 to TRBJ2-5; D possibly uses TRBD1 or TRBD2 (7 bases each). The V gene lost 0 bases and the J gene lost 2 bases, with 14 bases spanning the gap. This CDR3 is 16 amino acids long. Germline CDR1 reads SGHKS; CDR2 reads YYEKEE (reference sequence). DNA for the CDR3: TGTGCCAGCAGCTTGGTGGGAGGGGGCAAACAAGAGACCCAGTACTTC. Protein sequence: CASSLVGGGKQETQYF.

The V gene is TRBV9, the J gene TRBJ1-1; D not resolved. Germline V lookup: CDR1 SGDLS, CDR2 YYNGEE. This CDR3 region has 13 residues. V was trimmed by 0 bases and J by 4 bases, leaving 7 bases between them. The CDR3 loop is CASSVEISTEAFF. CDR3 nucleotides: TGTGCCAGCAGCGTAGAGATCAGCACTGAAGCTTTCTTT.

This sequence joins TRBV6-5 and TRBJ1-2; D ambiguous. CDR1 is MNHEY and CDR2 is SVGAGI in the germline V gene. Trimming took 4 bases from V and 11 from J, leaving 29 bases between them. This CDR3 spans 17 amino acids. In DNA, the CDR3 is TGTGCCAGCAGTTCACCAAGGCCCGAGGGAGACCCTACTGATTACACCTTC. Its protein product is CASSSPRPEGDPTDYTF.

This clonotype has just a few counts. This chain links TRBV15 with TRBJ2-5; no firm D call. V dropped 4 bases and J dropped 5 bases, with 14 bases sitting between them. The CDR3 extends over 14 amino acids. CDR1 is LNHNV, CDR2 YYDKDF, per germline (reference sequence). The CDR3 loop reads CATSIAPGAETQYF. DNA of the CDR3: TGTGCCACCAGCATTGCTCCGGGCGCGGAGACCCAGTACTTC. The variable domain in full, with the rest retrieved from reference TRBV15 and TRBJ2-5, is DAMVIQNPRYQVTQFGKPVTLSCSQTLNHNVMYWYQQKSSQAPKLLFHYYDKDFNNEADTPDNFQSRRPNTSFCFLDIRSPGLGDTAMYLCATSIAPGAETQYFGPGTRLLVL.

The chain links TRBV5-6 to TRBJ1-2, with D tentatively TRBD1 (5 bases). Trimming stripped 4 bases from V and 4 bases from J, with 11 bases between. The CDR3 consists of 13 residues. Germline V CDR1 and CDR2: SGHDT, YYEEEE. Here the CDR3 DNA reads TGTGCCAGCAGCGCGGACATCTTCTATGGCTACACCTTC. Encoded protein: CASSADIFYGYTF.

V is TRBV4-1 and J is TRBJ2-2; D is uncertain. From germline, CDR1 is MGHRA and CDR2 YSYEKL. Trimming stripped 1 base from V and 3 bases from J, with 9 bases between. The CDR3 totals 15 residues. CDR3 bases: TGCGCCAGCAGCCAAGCTCTAGGATACACCGGGGAGCTGTTTTTT. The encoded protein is CASSQALGYTGELFF.

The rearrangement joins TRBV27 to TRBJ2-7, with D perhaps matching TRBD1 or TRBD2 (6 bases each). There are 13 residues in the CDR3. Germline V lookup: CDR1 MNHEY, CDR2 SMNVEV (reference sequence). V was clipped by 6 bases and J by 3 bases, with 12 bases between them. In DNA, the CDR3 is TGTGCCAGCAGCTTTAGGGGGGTCTACGAGCAGTACTTC. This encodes CASSFRGVYEQYF.

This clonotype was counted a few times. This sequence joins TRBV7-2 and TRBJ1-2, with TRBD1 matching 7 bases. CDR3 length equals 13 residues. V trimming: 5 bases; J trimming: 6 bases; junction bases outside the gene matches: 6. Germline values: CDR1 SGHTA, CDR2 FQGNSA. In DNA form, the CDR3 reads TGTGCCAGCAGCCCGGACAGGTACCATGGCTACACCTTC. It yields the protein CASSPDRYHGYTF.